One and the same sample provided the 2 T cell receptor beta chains below, sequenced in a study of spatial heterogeneity in lung cancer. Whole-study results and caveats: The study found that expanded intratumoral alpha and beta TCR counts tracked tumor mutation counts.

The antigens for these receptors are not known. TCRdb independently ran MiXCR on the 5' RACE reads; one entry per CDR3 protein. The sample has nearly 10,000 distinct CDR3 sequences, around 6% seen once. Time point denoted: sample taken at primary tumor resection. Sample: lung tumor tissue, taken at surgery. The origin of the receptors is a male donor with early-stage non-small cell lung cancer.

This clonotype was counted many times. A library made for alpha chains picked up this beta chain off target, so its size means little. The V and J genes are TRBV27 and TRBJ1-5; D gene uncertain. The CDR3 runs to 13 residues. Per germline, CDR1 MNHEY and CDR2 SMNVEV (reference sequence). Between the trimmed V and J ends, which lost 2 bases and 3 bases, there was a span of 5 bases. The CDR3 is CASSLESNQPQHF. As DNA, the CDR3 is TGTGCCAGCAGTTTAGAATCCAATCAGCCCCAGCATTTT.

The sample holds many counts of this clonotype. This beta chain lies outside the target of a library built for alpha chains; its clone size means little. The V call is TRBV28, the J call TRBJ1-1; the D gene is possibly TRBD1 (5 bases). V dropped 6 bases and J dropped 11 bases, with 19 bases sitting between them. The germline gives CDR1 MDHEN, CDR2 SYDVKM. The CDR3 has 13 residues. The CDR3 region has the DNA TGTGCCAGCAGCCTCCCCAGCACCCAGGGTGCTTTCTTT. Translation: CASSLPSTQGAFF. The full variable domain, completed using reference TRBV28 and TRBJ1-1, is DVKVTQSSRYLVKRTGEKVFLECVQDMDHENMFWYRQDPGLGLRLIYFSYDVKMKEKGDIPEGYSVSREKKERFSLILESASTNQTSMYLCASSLPSTQGAFFGQGTRLTVV.